This T cell receptor beta chain is drawn from a study of patients and donors after allogeneic stem cell transplantation (dated by TCRdb to between 2020 and 2021). This clonotype has just a few counts. The clone's antigen remains unknown. Base-call qualities are not available, and no considerably larger clone is one nucleotide away. The library was built by means of RT-PCR. TCRdb names NextSeq 550 as the instrument used. TCRdb reprocessed the public reads (quality trimming at Q25 with fastp, clone calling with MiXCR) and kept in-frame beta chains. Each CDR3 protein appears once, grouped with its most common genes and DNA. This sample gives about 960,000 distinct CDR3 sequences in total; over 15% of them show up just once. 5.5% to 6.5% of the sample is taken by the ten largest. The cysteine opens and the phenylalanine closes a CDR3 of 15 amino acids. Only CDR3 DNA is held: 45 bases, read in frame from base 1. Cut back by 3 bases and 5 bases, the V and J ends lie 14 bases apart. The CDR1 and CDR2 encoded by the germline V gene are KGHDR and SFDVKD.

The rearranged chain carries TRBV24-1 and TRBJ2-3; the D call is possibly TRBD1 or TRBD2, each sharing 5 bases. The sequence came from a human donor who was either an allogeneic HSCT recipient or a stem cell or donor lymphocyte infusion donor (not recorded which). It is not recorded whose cells these are; they may come from a transplant donor. The specimen sequenced was blood, either unsorted or a sorted T cell fraction (not recorded which). Here the CDR3 is given as CATSDRWGSGDTQYF. The nucleotides read TGTGCCACCAGTGATCGGTGGGGGTCGGGAGATACGCAGTATTTT.